The 32 T cell receptor beta chains presented below share a single source sample, sequenced in a study of radiation and T cells in renal cell carcinoma. The assay was immunoSEQ multiplex PCR, and TCRdb's table has in-frame clones only and misses some. Of tens of thousands of clones in the sample, 85% are singletons; the top ten hold roughly a tenth. Time point described: blood 4 weeks post-SBRT, at nephrectomy. Specified treatment: 15 Gy SBRT to primary tumor, nephrectomy 4 weeks later. Sequencing was performed on blood, taken from a patient whose treatment included radiotherapy and nephrectomy. The source is a man between 50 and 59 years old with renal cell carcinoma.

The chain joins TRBV15 to TRBJ1-2; tentatively, D is TRBD1 (6 bases). From germline, CDR1 is LNHNV and CDR2 YYDKDF (reference sequence). The V end lost 5 bases, the J end lost 4 bases, and 11 bases lay between the germline ends. The CDR3 spans 13 residues. CDR3 in DNA: TGTGCCACCAGCGTCGGGGGCTCCTATGGCTACACCTTC. Translated: CATSVGGSYGYTF. The variable domain in full, completed from reference TRBV15 and TRBJ1-2, reads DAMVIQNPRYQVTQFGKPVTLSCSQTLNHNVMYWYQQKSSQAPKLLFHYYDKDFNNEADTPDNFQSRRPNTSFCFLDIRSPGLGDTAMYLCATSVGGSYGYTFGSGTRLTVV.

The genes are TRBV5-5 and TRBJ1-1; D not resolved. From germline, CDR1 is SGHKS and CDR2 YYEKEE (reference sequence). This CDR3 spans 11 amino acids. The V end lost 4 bases, the J end lost 11 bases, and 12 bases lay between the germline ends. In DNA form, the CDR3 reads TGTGCCAGCAGCCAAGATCTCGGGGCTTTCTTT. Protein sequence: CASSQDLGAFF.

This clone was recorded only once. This chain uses TRBV4-2 with TRBJ1-6, with D unresolved. The CDR3 has 18 amino acids. The V gene lost 0 bases and the J gene lost 0 bases, with 12 bases spanning the gap. Germline V lookup: CDR1 LGHNA, CDR2 YNFKEQ. The CDR3 loop is CASSQEGSASSYNSPLHF. The CDR3 DNA reads TGTGCCAGCAGCCAAGAGGGTTCCGCCAGCTCCTATAATTCACCCCTCCACTTT.

This chain connects TRBV6-4 to TRBJ2-1, with 10 nucleotides matching TRBD1. There are 12 residues in the CDR3. The germline gives CDR1 MRHNA, CDR2 SNTAGT. The V and J ends lost 8 bases and 6 bases, in that order; junction bases with no gene match: 1. For the CDR3, the DNA is TGTGCCAGCTGGGACAGGGGCAATGAGCAGTTCTTC. This sequence encodes CASWDRGNEQFF.

V is TRBV28 and J is TRBJ1-5; the D gene is possibly TRBD1 (6 bases). Per germline, CDR1 MDHEN and CDR2 SYDVKM. V lost 1 base, J lost 0 bases, and 16 bases lay in between. This CDR3 is 18 amino acids long. CDR3 DNA sequence: TGTGCCAGCAGTTTATTCCCTTCCAGGGGATATAGCAATCAGCCCCAGCATTTT. This translates into CASSLFPSRGYSNQPQHF.

The chain combines TRBV30 with TRBJ1-6; D uncertain. The CDR3 is 14 amino acids. Per germline, CDR1 GTSNPN and CDR2 SVGIG (reference sequence). V shed 0 bases and J shed 6 bases, with 9 bases lying between them. CDR3: CAWSVGLGNSPLHF. DNA for the CDR3: TGTGCCTGGAGTGTGGGGTTGGGTAATTCACCCCTCCACTTT. Using reference TRBV30 and TRBJ1-6 for the parts outside the CDR3, the full variable domain is SQTIHQWPATLVQPVGSPLSLECTVEGTSNPNLYWYRQAAGRGLQLLFYSVGIGQISSEVPQNLSASRPQDRQFILSSKKLLLSDSGFYLCAWSVGLGNSPLHFGNGTRLTVT.

This clone was seen a handful of times. The gene calls are TRBV5-1 and TRBJ1-1; D call uncertain. The germline CDR1 and CDR2 sequences are SGHRS and YFSETQ. V was cut by 4 bases and J by 0 bases, with 10 bases left in between. The length of the CDR3 is 14 residues. The CDR3 nucleotides are TGCGCCAGCAGCCCCTCCCCAGTGAACACTGAAGCTTTCTTT. This sequence encodes CASSPSPVNTEAFF. Combining the CDR3 with reference TRBV5-1 and TRBJ1-1 gives the whole variable domain KAGVTQTPRYLIKTRGQQVTLSCSPISGHRSVSWYQQTPGQGLQFLFEYFSETQRNKGNFPGRFSGRQFSNSRSEMNVSTLELGDSALYLCASSPSPVNTEAFFGQGTRLTVV.

The rearrangement links TRBV7-2 to TRBJ2-7, with D unclear. Trimming stripped 1 base from V and 7 bases from J, with 8 bases between. CDR1 is SGHTA and CDR2 is FQGNSA in the germline V gene. This CDR3 spans 12 amino acids. The DNA for the CDR3 is TGTGCCAGCAGCTTAGTCGGGTATGAGCAGTACTTC. This translates into CASSLVGYEQYF.

The chain combines TRBV7-9 with TRBJ1-2; tentative D call: TRBD1 (5 bases). The CDR3 is 14 residues long. Germline V gene data show CDR1 as SEHNR and CDR2 as FQNEAQ (reference sequence). V lost 1 base and J 4 bases, leaving 10 bases between the germline ends. The CDR3 DNA is TGTGCCAGCAGCTTAGTAGGGACCTCCTATGGCTACACCTTC. Protein: CASSLVGTSYGYTF.

The chain employs TRBV27 and TRBJ1-1, with 7 bases matching TRBD1. The CDR3 consists of 17 residues. V was pared by 5 bases and J by 4 bases, with 16 bases of the junction left unmatched. Germline V CDR1 and CDR2: MNHEY, SMNVEV (reference sequence). This CDR3 reads CASSPDTYRGGGTEAFF. The CDR3, as DNA: TGTGCCAGCAGTCCAGACACGTACAGGGGAGGGGGCACTGAAGCTTTCTTT.

The chain links TRBV30 to TRBJ2-3; TRBD1 matches 8 bases. Per germline, CDR1 GTSNPN and CDR2 SVGIG (reference sequence). This CDR3 is built from 14 residues. V was pared by 5 bases and J by 0 bases, with 4 bases of the junction left unmatched. CDR3 loop: CAWGQGSSTDTQYF. In DNA, the CDR3 is TGTGCCTGGGGACAGGGATCTAGCACAGATACGCAGTATTTT.

The chain is built from TRBV7-3 and TRBJ2-5; tentatively, D is TRBD1 (6 bases). The germline gives CDR1 SGHTA, CDR2 FQGTGA. Trimming stripped 5 bases from V and 1 base from J, with 8 bases between. The CDR3 contains 13 residues. This chain's CDR3 is CASSNRAQETQYF. CDR3 nucleotides: TGTGCCAGCAGCAACAGGGCCCAAGAGACCCAGTACTTC.

The chain is built from TRBV5-1 and TRBJ2-3; no clear D gene. V lost 8 bases and J 0 bases, leaving 16 bases between the germline ends. The CDR3 covers 15 residues. In germline, CDR1 is SGHRS, CDR2 YFSETQ. The chain's CDR3 is CASTNQAQSTDTQYF. CDR3 sequence (DNA): TGCGCCAGTACGAATCAGGCGCAAAGCACAGATACGCAGTATTTT.

The chain carries TRBV30 and TRBJ2-1; 8 bases line up with TRBD2. J was trimmed by 7 bases and V by 6 bases; bases with no gene match: 8. The CDR3 length is 13 residues. Germline assignment: CDR1 GTSNPN and CDR2 SVGIG (reference sequence). This CDR3 is CACERESRNEQFF. In nucleotides, the CDR3 is TGTGCCTGCGAGCGGGAGTCGAGGAATGAGCAGTTCTTC.

This clone has only a few counts. The rearrangement uses TRBV11-3 and TRBJ2-1; D possibly uses TRBD1 or TRBD2 (5 bases each). This CDR3 has 16 amino acids. Germline CDR1 reads SGHNT; CDR2 reads YENEEA. V was shortened by 1 base and J by 5 bases, with 15 bases between the two germline ends. CDR3 region: CASSLGRDARHNEQFF. The CDR3 DNA reads as TGTGCCAGCAGCTTAGGCCGGGACGCCCGACACAATGAGCAGTTCTTC. The entire variable domain, with the rest obtained from reference TRBV11-3 and TRBJ2-1, is as follows: EAGVVQSPRYKIIEKKQPVAFWCNPISGHNTLYWYLQNLGQGPELLIRYENEEAVDDSQLPKDRFSAERLKGVDSTLKIQPAELGDSAVYLCASSLGRDARHNEQFFGPGTRLTVL.

V usage is TRBV2 and J usage is TRBJ1-3; D is unresolved. In germline, CDR1 is SNHLY, CDR2 FYNNEI. V was clipped by 7 bases and J by 0 bases, with 13 bases between them. CDR3 length: 15 residues. The CDR3, as DNA: TGTGCCAGCAATATCCCGGCGGGCTCTGGAAACACCATATATTTT. Translated, it gives CASNIPAGSGNTIYF.

The V and J genes are TRBV28 and TRBJ2-1; tentatively, D is TRBD1 (5 bases). V dropped 5 bases and J dropped 8 bases, with 16 bases sitting between them. Germline CDR1 and CDR2: MDHEN and SYDVKM. The CDR3 has 14 amino acids. CDR3 loop: CASSPTVFVDEQFF. The CDR3 coding sequence is TGTGCCAGCAGTCCGACAGTCTTTGTGGATGAGCAGTTCTTC.

The chain carries TRBV1 and TRBJ2-3; TRBD1, the D gene given by the table, was not confirmed from the DNA. TRBV1 represents a pseudogene. This CDR3 contains 15 residues. CDR3 sequence (DNA): TGCACCAGCAGCCAGGGACAGGGGAACACAGATACGCAGTATTTT. Encoded protein: CTSSQGQGNTDTQYF.

The chain combines TRBV11-3 with TRBJ2-7; D may be TRBD2 (6 bases). V lost 9 bases, J lost 5 bases, and 11 bases lay in between. The germline V gene encodes CDR1 SGHNT and CDR2 YENEEA. The CDR3 is 11 amino acids. The CDR3 region is CARGGAHEQYF. CDR3 nucleotides: TGTGCCAGAGGAGGGGCTCACGAGCAGTACTTC.

Of note for this clone: Within the sample, other DNA sequences also encode this same CDR3. The CDR3 DNA reads as TGCAGCGTTGACAGGGGAGGCACCGGGGAGCTGTTTTTT. Translation gives CSVDRGGTGELFF. The chain employs TRBV29-1 and TRBJ2-2, with D tentatively TRBD1 or TRBD2 (6 bases each). Germline V gives CDR1 SQVTM, CDR2 ANQGSEA. This CDR3 contains 13 residues. V dropped 3 bases and J dropped 4 bases, with 9 bases sitting between them.

The rearrangement uses TRBV7-9 and TRBJ2-7; 9 bases are a match to TRBD1. This CDR3 contains 17 residues. Looked up from germline, CDR1 is SEHNR and CDR2 is FQNEAQ (reference sequence). V trimming: 5 bases; J trimming: 6 bases; junction bases outside the gene matches: 17. The CDR3 spells CASSGRDRAHILGEQYF. The CDR3 DNA reads TGTGCCAGCAGCGGCCGGGACAGGGCCCACATTTTGGGCGAGCAGTACTTC.

This chain's CDR3 is CASASRDRTPYEQYF. The DNA of the CDR3 is TGTGCCAGCGCCTCGAGGGACAGGACCCCCTACGAGCAGTACTTC. This chain connects TRBV11-1 to TRBJ2-7, with 8 bases that match TRBD1. This CDR3 is built from 15 residues. V was clipped by 8 bases and J by 2 bases; unmatched bases: 11. From germline, CDR1 is SGHAT and CDR2 FQDESV (reference sequence). Supplemented by reference TRBV11-1 and TRBJ2-7, the full variable domain reads EAEVAQSPRYKITEKSQAVAFWCDPISGHATLYWYRQILGQGPELLVQFQDESVVDDSQLPKDRFSAERLKGVDSTLKIQPAELGDSAMYLCASASRDRTPYEQYFGPGTRLTVT.

The CDR3 loop reads CAWSVQGGETQYF. The DNA for the CDR3 is TGTGCCTGGAGTGTACAGGGCGGAGAGACCCAGTACTTC. The V and J genes are TRBV30 and TRBJ2-5, with D possibly matching TRBD1 (6 bases). The germline V and J ends were trimmed by 0 bases and 4 bases, with 9 bases remaining between them. This CDR3 contains 13 residues. Germline CDR1 and CDR2: GTSNPN and SVGIG (reference sequence).

V gene TRBV5-5 combines with J gene TRBJ2-3; 10 bases map to TRBD2. The V gene end was trimmed by 2 bases and the J gene end by 2 bases; junction bases not matched to a gene: 8. This CDR3 spans 17 amino acids. CDR1 and CDR2 from the germline V gene are SGHKS and YYEKEE (reference sequence). The CDR3 here is CASSFLPLAGTTDTQYF. The CDR3, as DNA: TGTGCCAGCAGCTTTTTACCACTAGCGGGGACCACAGATACGCAGTATTTT.

This chain uses TRBV30 with TRBJ2-7; weak D call: TRBD1 (6 bases). Germline values: CDR1 GTSNPN, CDR2 SVGIG (reference sequence). The CDR3 runs to 13 residues. Trimming removed 3 bases from V and 8 bases from J, with 17 bases in between. The CDR3 DNA reads TGTGCCTGGAGCAACCTCAACGGGGACAAGCAGTACTTC. This sequence encodes CAWSNLNGDKQYF.

CDR3 coding DNA: TGTGCCAGCAGCTTACACAGGGAGGGGACTGAAGCTTTCTTT. This sequence encodes CASSLHREGTEAFF. The chain employs TRBV7-3 and TRBJ1-1, with D perhaps matching TRBD1 (6 bases). In germline, CDR1 is SGHTA, CDR2 FQGTGA. V shed 2 bases and J shed 5 bases, with 12 bases lying between them. The CDR3 totals 14 residues.

A few counts support this clone. V usage is TRBV7-3 and J usage is TRBJ2-1; D gene uncertain. The CDR3 length is 16 residues. Trimming removed 3 bases at V and 0 bases at J, with 12 bases between. The germline CDR1 and CDR2 sequences are SGHTA and FQGTGA. The CDR3 sequence: CASSFSGLSSYNEQFF. CDR3 sequence (DNA): TGTGCCAGCAGCTTCTCCGGGCTAAGCTCCTACAATGAGCAGTTCTTC. Combining the CDR3 with reference TRBV7-3 and TRBJ2-1 gives the whole variable domain GAGVSQTPSNKVTEKGKYVELRCDPISGHTALYWYRQSLGQGPEFLIYFQGTGAADDSGLPNDRFFAVRPEGSVSTLKIQRTERGDSAVYLCASSFSGLSSYNEQFFGPGTRLTVL.

The chain recombines TRBV19 with TRBJ1-2; 8 bases map to TRBD1. This CDR3 has 16 amino acids. With 0 bases clipped from V and 4 bases from J, the junction kept 7 bases outside the gene matches. Germline lookup yields CDR1 LNHDA and CDR2 SQIVND (reference sequence). In nucleotides, the CDR3 is TGTGCCAGTAGTATAGAAGCCCGGACAGGGACCTATGGCTACACCTTC. This gives the protein CASSIEARTGTYGYTF.

The chain recombines TRBV5-5 with TRBJ1-5, with TRBD1 matching over 7 bases. The V and J ends lost 1 base and 4 bases, in that order; junction bases with no gene match: 2. This CDR3 has 14 residues. Germline lookup yields CDR1 SGHKS and CDR2 YYEKEE (reference sequence). The CDR3 region has the DNA TGTGCCAGCAGCTTGTCAGGGGGAAATCAGCCCCAGCATTTT. It yields the protein CASSLSGGNQPQHF.

Only one count was recorded for this clone. The V and J genes are TRBV9 and TRBJ1-4, with D possibly being TRBD1 (5 bases). Germline CDR1 and CDR2: SGDLS and YYNGEE. V lost 8 bases, J lost 1 base, and 21 bases lay in between. This CDR3 comprises 17 residues. CDR3 sequence reads: CASYPGDRPLTNEKLFF. The CDR3 DNA reads as TGTGCCAGTTATCCGGGGGATCGACCGTTAACTAATGAAAAACTGTTTTTT.

The chain combines TRBV6-6 with TRBJ2-3; possibly TRBD2 for D (6 bases). Germline V lookup: CDR1 MNHNY, CDR2 SVGAGI (reference sequence). The CDR3 sequence is 14 residues long. The V and J ends lost 6 bases and 3 bases respectively, with 13 bases between them. CDR3: CASRSTSETDTQYF. In DNA form, the CDR3 reads TGTGCCAGCAGGTCGACTAGTGAGACAGATACGCAGTATTTT.

A note on this clone: An end of the junction does not agree with germline; a read error may underlie this. The chain employs TRBV2 and TRBJ2-3; D is possibly TRBD1 or TRBD2 (5 bases each). CDR1 is SNHLY and CDR2 is FYNNEI in the germline V gene. This CDR3 contains 11 residues. Here the CDR3 reads CASSFRGPADF. Here the CDR3 DNA reads TGTGCCAGCAGCTTTCGGGGACCAGCGGATTTT.